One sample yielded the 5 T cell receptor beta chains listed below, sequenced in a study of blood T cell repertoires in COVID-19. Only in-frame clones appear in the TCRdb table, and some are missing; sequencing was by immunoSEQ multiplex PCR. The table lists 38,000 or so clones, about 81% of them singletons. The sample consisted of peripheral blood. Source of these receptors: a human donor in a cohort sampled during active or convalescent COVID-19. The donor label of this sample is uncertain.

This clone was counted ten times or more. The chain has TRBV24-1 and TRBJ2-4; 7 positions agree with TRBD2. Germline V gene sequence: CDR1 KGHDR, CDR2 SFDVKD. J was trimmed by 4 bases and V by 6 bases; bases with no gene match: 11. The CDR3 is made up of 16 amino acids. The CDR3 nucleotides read TGTGCCACCAGTCCGGCCGGGGGGAGCGGAAAAAACATTCAGTACTTC. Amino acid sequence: CATSPAGGSGKNIQYF.

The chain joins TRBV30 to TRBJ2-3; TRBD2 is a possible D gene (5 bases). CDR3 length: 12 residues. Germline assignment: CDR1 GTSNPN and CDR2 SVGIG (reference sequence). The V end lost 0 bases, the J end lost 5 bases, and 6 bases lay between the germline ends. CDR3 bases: TGTGCCTGGAGTGTAAGCGGAGATACGCAGTATTTT. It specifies CAWSVSGDTQYF. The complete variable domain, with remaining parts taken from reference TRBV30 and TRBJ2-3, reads SQTIHQWPATLVQPVGSPLSLECTVEGTSNPNLYWYRQAAGRGLQLLFYSVGIGQISSEVPQNLSASRPQDRQFILSSKKLLLSDSGFYLCAWSVSGDTQYFGPGTRLTVL.

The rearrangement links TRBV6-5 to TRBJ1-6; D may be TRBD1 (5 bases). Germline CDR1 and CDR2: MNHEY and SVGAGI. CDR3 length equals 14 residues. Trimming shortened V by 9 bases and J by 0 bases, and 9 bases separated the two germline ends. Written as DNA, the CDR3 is TGTGCCAGTCTACAGGACTCCTATAATTCACCCCTCCACTTT. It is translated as CASLQDSYNSPLHF.

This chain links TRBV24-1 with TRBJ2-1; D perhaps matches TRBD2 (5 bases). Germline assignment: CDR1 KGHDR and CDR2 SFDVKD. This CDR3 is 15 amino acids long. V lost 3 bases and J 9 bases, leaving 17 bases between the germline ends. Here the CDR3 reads CATSDRTLTLGEQFF. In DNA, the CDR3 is TGTGCCACCAGTGATCGCACCCTAACACTAGGTGAGCAGTTCTTC.

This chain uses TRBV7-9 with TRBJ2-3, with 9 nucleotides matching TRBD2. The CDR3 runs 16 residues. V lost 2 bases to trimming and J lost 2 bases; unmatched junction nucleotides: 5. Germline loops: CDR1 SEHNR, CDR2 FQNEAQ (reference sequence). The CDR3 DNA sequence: TGTGCCAGCAGCTTAAAACTAGCGGGCTCCACAGATACGCAGTATTTT. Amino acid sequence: CASSLKLAGSTDTQYF. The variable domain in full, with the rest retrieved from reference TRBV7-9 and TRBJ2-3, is DTGVSQNPRHKITKRGQNVTFRCDPISEHNRLYWYRQTLGQGPEFLTYFQNEAQLEKSRLLSDRFSAERPKGSFSTLEIQRTEQGDSAMYLCASSLKLAGSTDTQYFGPGTRLTVL.